What follows are 27 T cell receptor beta chains derived from one specimen sequenced in a study of cytomegalovirus exposure and HLA in healthy donors. The PCR used 60 Vbeta and 13 Jbeta primers. The repertoire was sequenced with immunoSEQ multiplex PCR; TCRdb's copy has only in-frame clones and lacks some. The sample lists approximately 210,000 clones; around 74% were seen once. Material: PBMCs. The origin of the receptors is a girl aged 10 to 17 in good health and CMV-seropositive.

This chain joins TRBV7-2 and TRBJ2-6; maybe TRBD1 (6 bases). V dropped 0 bases and J dropped 1 base, with 13 bases sitting between them. This CDR3 spans 18 amino acids. The germline CDR1 and CDR2 sequences are SGHTA and FQGNSA. DNA for the CDR3: TGTGCCAGCAGCTTAGCGATGGGGGCCGTATCTGGGGCCAACGTCCTGACTTTC. Translating it yields CASSLAMGAVSGANVLTF.

This clone was seen a few times. This chain links TRBV27 with TRBJ1-5; D uncertain. The CDR3 covers 15 residues. Trimming took 2 bases from V and 0 from J, leaving 8 bases between them. The germline CDR1 and CDR2 sequences are MNHEY and SMNVEV (reference sequence). The CDR3 DNA reads TGTGCCAGCAGTTTAGGAGCGGATAGCAATCAGCCCCAGCATTTT. Protein: CASSLGADSNQPQHF.

The rearrangement uses TRBV27 and TRBJ2-7; TRBD2 might be the D (5 bases). Germline-derived CDR1 and CDR2 are MNHEY and SMNVEV (reference sequence). Trimming pared 6 bases from V and 4 bases from J, leaving 13 bases between. This CDR3 has 13 amino acids. CDR3 sequence (DNA): TGTGCCAGCAGGGCCAGAGGGCGGTACGAGCAGTACTTC. This codes for CASRARGRYEQYF.

The rearrangement links TRBV7-6 to TRBJ2-2, with D possibly matching TRBD1 (6 bases). Germline values: CDR1 SGHVS, CDR2 FNYEAQ. Trimming cost V 4 bases and J 6 bases, with 12 bases left between them. CDR3 length equals 14 residues. The CDR3 DNA follows: TGTGCCAGCAGCTCACTGCAGGGGTCCGGGGAGCTGTTTTTT. This encodes CASSSLQGSGELFF. The whole variable domain, remainder taken from reference TRBV7-6 and TRBJ2-2, is GAGVSQSPRYKVTKRGQDVALRCDPISGHVSLYWYRQALGQGPEFLTYFNYEAQQDKSGLPNDRFSAERPEGSISTLTIQRTEQRDSAMYRCASSSLQGSGELFFGEGSRLTVL.

The chain is built from TRBV7-8 and TRBJ2-7; tentative D call: TRBD1 (7 bases). The CDR3 is 15 residues long. Germline CDR1 is SGHVS and CDR2 is FQNEAQ. V gave up 7 bases and J gave up 3 bases, with 19 bases separating them. CDR3 sequence (DNA): TGTGCCAGCACCCTTGGGGCAGGGGGAGGCTACGAGCAGTACTTC. Protein: CASTLGAGGGYEQYF.

In this sample, this clone turned up a few times. The chain employs TRBV18 and TRBJ2-7; TRBD2 is a possible D gene (7 bases). The CDR3 contains 15 residues. The V end was cut by 0 bases, the J end by 3 bases, with 12 bases between. The germline V gene encodes CDR1 KGHSH and CDR2 LQKENI. As DNA, the CDR3 is TGTGCCAGCTCACCACCAGGGGGGGGGCGCTACGAGCAGTACTTC. It translates to CASSPPGGGRYEQYF.

The V call is TRBV14, the J call TRBJ2-2; the match to TRBD1 covers 8 bases. Germline V CDR1 and CDR2: SGHDN, FVKESK. The junction had 5 bases not matched to a gene; V was cut back by 1 base and J by 4 bases. This CDR3 is 16 amino acids long. The CDR3 DNA is TGTGCCAGCAGCCAAGGGACAGGGTTAGCCACCGGGGAGCTGTTTTTT. Translating gives CASSQGTGLATGELFF.

The genes are TRBV10-1 and TRBJ2-2, with 9 bases matching TRBD2. This CDR3 spans 18 amino acids. J was trimmed by 4 bases and V by 4 bases; bases with no gene match: 13. Per the germline V gene, CDR1 is WNHNN and CDR2 is SYGVQD (reference sequence). CDR3 in DNA: TGCGCCAGCAGTGGGGAGCACTGGAGCGGGGGGCCCACCGGGGAGCTGTTTTTT. The encoded protein is CASSGEHWSGGPTGELFF.

The chain links TRBV28 to TRBJ1-4, with D tentatively TRBD1 (5 bases). The germline V gene has CDR1 MDHEN and CDR2 SYDVKM. V lost 5 bases, J lost 6 bases, and 16 bases lay in between. This CDR3 has 15 residues. The CDR3 loop reads CASSDFLGLDEKLFF. For the CDR3, the DNA is TGTGCCAGCAGTGACTTTTTGGGGCTGGATGAAAAACTGTTTTTT.

About this clone: Other DNA sequences in this sample translate to the same CDR3. The gene calls are TRBV5-1 and TRBJ2-3; perhaps TRBD2 as D (6 bases). V lost 5 bases, J lost 0 bases, and 7 bases lay in between. Germline CDR1 reads SGHRS; CDR2 reads YFSETQ. This CDR3 spans 13 amino acids. CDR3 DNA: TGCGCCAGCAGGCGGGACAGCACAGATACGCAGTATTTT. Its translation is CASRRDSTDTQYF.

The V and J genes are TRBV13 and TRBJ2-7; 7 nucleotides align to TRBD2. J was trimmed by 5 bases and V by 5 bases; bases with no gene match: 12. CDR3 length: 15 residues. Germline loops: CDR1 PRHDT, CDR2 FYEKMQ (reference sequence). CDR3 DNA: TGTGCCAGCAGCCCGCCTGGGGGGGGAAGGAACGAGCAGTACTTC. Protein product: CASSPPGGGRNEQYF.

This clone showed up just once. V and J are TRBV6-6 and TRBJ1-3; D is possibly TRBD1 (5 bases). The V gene lost 5 bases and the J gene lost 1 base, with 12 bases spanning the gap. Germline loops: CDR1 MNHNY, CDR2 SVGAGI (reference sequence). The CDR3 has 15 residues. The CDR3 loop is CASSKQVLSGNTIYF. CDR3 DNA sequence: TGTGCCAGCAGTAAACAGGTCCTTTCTGGAAACACCATATATTTT.

The CDR3 sequence: CAIRKDSNYGYTF. CDR3 nucleotides: TGTGCCATCAGAAAGGACAGTAACTATGGCTACACCTTC. The gene calls are TRBV10-3 and TRBJ1-2, with D tentatively TRBD1 (6 bases). The V gene's germline CDR1 is ENHRY and CDR2 SYGVKD. The length of the CDR3 is 13 residues. V was clipped by 6 bases and J by 1 base, with 9 bases between them.

CDR3 loop: CASRAVSYEQYF. CDR3 nucleotide sequence: TGTGCCAGCAGGGCTGTCTCCTACGAGCAGTACTTC. The V and J genes are TRBV2 and TRBJ2-7; D uncertain. CDR1 is SNHLY, CDR2 FYNNEI, per germline. Trimming left V 6 bases short and J 0 bases short, with 6 bases between. The CDR3 length is 12 residues. The variable domain in full, with the rest retrieved from reference TRBV2 and TRBJ2-7, is EPEVTQTPSHQVTQMGQEVILRCVPISNHLYFYWYRQILGQKVEFLVSFYNNEISEKSEIFDDQFSVERPDGSNFTLKIRSTKLEDSAMYFCASRAVSYEQYFGPGTRLTVT.

The J gene is TRBJ2-5, the V gene TRBV9, with D possibly TRBD1 on 6 matching bases. In germline, CDR1 is SGDLS, CDR2 YYNGEE. V lost 0 bases and J lost 1, with 13 bases in between. The CDR3 has 16 residues. CDR3 in DNA: TGTGCCAGCAGCGTAGTGGGACACAACCCCCAAGAGACCCAGTACTTC. It specifies CASSVVGHNPQETQYF.

The chain is built from TRBV4-3 and TRBJ1-1; a possible D gene is TRBD1 (5 bases). V was pared by 0 bases and J by 4 bases, with 12 bases between. From germline, CDR1 is LGHNA and CDR2 YSLEER. The CDR3 is 15 residues long. CDR3 DNA: TGCGCCAGCAGCCAAGATGGGGCAGGCACCACTGAAGCTTTCTTT. This encodes CASSQDGAGTTEAFF.

This clone has just a few counts. The V gene is TRBV11-2, the J gene TRBJ1-1, with D tentatively TRBD1 (5 bases). The germline V and J ends were trimmed by 0 bases and 2 bases, with 10 bases remaining between them. Germline CDR1 is SGHAT and CDR2 is FQNNGV. The CDR3 has 15 residues. CDR3 loop: CASSLDDRVNTEAFF. The CDR3 DNA follows: TGTGCCAGCAGCTTAGACGACAGAGTCAACACTGAAGCTTTCTTT.

The chain employs TRBV11-3 and TRBJ2-3; tentatively, D is TRBD1 (7 bases). There are 14 residues in the CDR3. In germline, CDR1 is SGHNT, CDR2 YENEEA. V lost 5 bases and J lost 5, with 14 bases in between. DNA for the CDR3: TGTGCCAGCAGCCCCGGGACAGCGGGAGATACGCAGTATTTT. Translation gives CASSPGTAGDTQYF.

This clone turned up a few times. One junction end does not reproduce the germline sequence, and a read error may be involved. The chain links TRBV7-9 to TRBJ1-6; D remains ambiguous. The CDR3 sequence is 13 residues long. CDR1 and CDR2 (germline): SEHNR, FQNEAQ (reference sequence). The CDR3 nucleotides read TGTTCCAGCAGCCATACCGGTGACACCCCCCTCCACTTT. This sequence encodes CSSSHTGDTPLHF.

V usage is TRBV4-1 and J usage is TRBJ2-4; tentative D call: TRBD2 (7 bases). Trimming pared 4 bases from V and 1 base from J, leaving 11 bases between. CDR3 length: 15 residues. Germline V gene lookup returns CDR1 MGHRA and CDR2 YSYEKL. Here the CDR3 reads CASSLEGGAKNIQYF. The CDR3, as DNA: TGCGCCAGCAGCCTTGAGGGGGGGGCCAAAAACATTCAGTACTTC.

This chain uses TRBV9 with TRBJ1-2, with D possibly matching TRBD1 (5 bases). V shed 3 bases and J shed 3 bases, with 24 bases lying between them. CDR3 length equals 18 residues. Germline CDR1 reads SGDLS; CDR2 reads YYNGEE. Written as DNA, the CDR3 is TGTGCCAGCAGCGCCAACCTTAACAAGGGGTTTTCCGACTATGGCTACACCTTC. It is translated as CASSANLNKGFSDYGYTF.

This chain connects TRBV2 to TRBJ2-2; D is undetermined. CDR1 is SNHLY and CDR2 is FYNNEI in the germline V gene. V lost 5 bases and J 8 bases, leaving 9 bases between the germline ends. There are 12 residues in the CDR3. The CDR3 region has the DNA TGTGCCAGCAGTTGGGCCGGAGGGGAGCTGTTTTTT. This codes for CASSWAGGELFF.

V is TRBV25-1 and J is TRBJ1-2; no clear D gene. The CDR3 sequence is 13 residues long. The V gene's germline CDR1 is MGHDK and CDR2 SYGVNS. The V gene lost 4 bases and the J gene lost 3 bases, with 9 bases spanning the gap. Here the CDR3 reads CASSVSVYYGYTF. The CDR3 DNA reads as TGTGCCAGCAGTGTTTCGGTTTACTATGGCTACACCTTC.

This clone was found once. The rearrangement joins TRBV18 to TRBJ2-2; D is possibly TRBD2 (6 bases). CDR1 and CDR2 (germline): KGHSH, LQKENI. The CDR3 runs 15 residues. Trimming stripped 1 base from V and 3 bases from J, with 9 bases between. The DNA of the CDR3 is TGTGCCAGCTCACCACTGGGACTTTACACCGGGGAGCTGTTTTTT. It specifies CASSPLGLYTGELFF.

The rearrangement uses TRBV4-3 and TRBJ2-5; the D is unclear. Germline CDR1 and CDR2: LGHNA and YSLEER. There are 13 residues in the CDR3. V lost 5 bases and J lost 1, with 8 bases in between. CDR3 region: CASSKTRQETQYF. CDR3 nucleotides: TGCGCCAGCAGCAAAACGCGCCAAGAGACCCAGTACTTC.

This chain links TRBV4-1 with TRBJ2-7, with 7 bases lining up with TRBD1. The CDR3 sequence is 18 residues long. Trimming cost V 3 bases and J 6 bases; bases outside gene matches: 20. Germline lookup yields CDR1 MGHRA and CDR2 YSYEKL. Here the CDR3 DNA reads TGCGCCAGCAGCCACAACGGGGCGCTCGGGACAGACCCTTTCGAGCAGTACTTC. Its protein is CASSHNGALGTDPFEQYF.

The V gene is TRBV5-1, the J gene TRBJ2-3; TRBD2 is a possible D gene (7 bases). Germline CDR1 is SGHRS and CDR2 is YFSETQ. Trimming shortened V by 9 bases and J by 0 bases, and 20 bases separated the two germline ends. The CDR3 consists of 16 residues. The CDR3 DNA reads TGCGCCACCCGCCGCGGGGGCGGGGATAGCACAGATACGCAGTATTTT. It yields the protein CATRRGGGDSTDTQYF.